The 32 T cell receptor beta chains in this list originate from one sample, sequenced in a study of T cells in Graves' hyperthyroidism and ophthalmopathy. RNA transcripts provided the source from which TCR beta CDR3 regions were amplified. When the TCR CDR3 underwent first-round RT-PCR, the HTBI primer set was used. MiXCR was run by TCRdb on the multiplex PCR reads, yielding one entry per CDR3 protein. In the table there are 800,000 or so distinct CDR3 sequences, 35% to 45% of which are singletons. The sequenced sample was blood. The receptors shown here come from a man aged 18 to 29 with Graves' hyperthyroidism.

This chain connects TRBV7-9 to TRBJ2-3; D perhaps matches TRBD2 (6 bases). CDR1 is SEHNR and CDR2 is FQNEAQ in the germline V gene (reference sequence). Trimming stripped 5 bases from V and 5 bases from J, with 20 bases between. The CDR3 spans 16 residues. The CDR3 sequence is CASSITGTGDGDTQYF. Written as DNA, the CDR3 is TGTGCCAGCAGCATCACCGGGACGGGGGATGGAGATACGCAGTATTTT.

J is TRBJ2-6 and V is TRBV19, with a tentative D call TRBD2 (6 bases). The CDR3 consists of 13 residues. V was shortened by 7 bases and J by 5 bases, with 9 bases between the two germline ends. CDR1 is LNHDA and CDR2 is SQIVND in the germline V gene (reference sequence). The CDR3 loop reads CASMGLRANVLTF. The CDR3, as DNA: TGTGCCAGTATGGGACTGCGGGCCAACGTCCTGACTTTC.

A word on this clonotype: The junction departs from germline at one end; a sequencing error may be responsible. The chain combines TRBV5-4 with TRBJ2-5; no reliable D call. The CDR3 runs to 15 residues. Germline CDR1 and CDR2: SGHNT and YYREEE (reference sequence). For the CDR3, the DNA is TGCGCCAGCAGCCAAGATTTGGGGTCAGGAGAGACCCAGTACTTC. This codes for CASSQDLGSGETQYF. The variable domain in full, completed from reference TRBV5-4 and TRBJ2-5, reads ETGVTQSPTHLIKTRGQQVTLRCSSQSGHNTVSWYQQALGQGPQFIFQYYREEENGRGNFPPRFSGLQFPNYSSELNVNALELDDSALYLCASSQDLGSGETQYFGPGTRLLVL.

The chain recombines TRBV19 with TRBJ2-6; D not certain. The ends were cut back, 3 bases at V and 4 bases at J, with 7 bases in the middle. Germline CDR1 is LNHDA and CDR2 is SQIVND (reference sequence). This CDR3 is built from 14 residues. CDR3 sequence (DNA): TGTGCCAGTAGTATGGTGGAGGGGGCCAACGTCCTGACTTTC. Protein: CASSMVEGANVLTF.

The DNA of the CDR3 is TGTGCCAGCAGGGGACAGCCTGGGGCTTTCATGAACACTGAAGCTTTCTTT. Translated: CASRGQPGAFMNTEAFF. The chain recombines TRBV2 with TRBJ1-1; TRBD1 agrees at 7 bases. The CDR3 consists of 17 residues. With V trimmed by 6 bases and J by 0 bases, 13 bases remained unmatched. The V gene's germline CDR1 is SNHLY and CDR2 FYNNEI.

Points on this clonotype: Given a much more abundant clone one base away, this may be a read error. The V gene is TRBV7-3, the J gene TRBJ1-6, with 12 bases aligning to TRBD1. After removal of 5 bases from V and 11 bases from J, the junction contained 7 bases not matched to a gene. The CDR3 extends over 15 amino acids. The germline V gene encodes CDR1 SGHTA and CDR2 FQGTGA. The CDR3 spells CASSPGTGGPTPLHF. CDR3 sequence (DNA): TGTGCCAGCAGCCCCGGGACAGGGGGCCCAACACCCCTCCACTTT.

There are a few counts of this clonotype. The chain joins TRBV6-1 to TRBJ1-6; D not certain. Germline V gene lookup returns CDR1 MNHNS and CDR2 SASEGT. Between the trimmed V and J ends, which lost 10 bases and 1 base, there was a span of 17 bases. The CDR3 loop spans 16 amino acids. CDR3 sequence reads: CATTKMRESYNSPLHF. DNA for the CDR3: TGTGCCACCACTAAAATGAGGGAATCCTATAATTCACCCCTCCACTTT.

This clonotype was detected ten times or more. The chain carries TRBV20-1 and TRBJ1-6, with a weak D call TRBD1 (5 bases). V gave up 3 bases and J gave up 10 bases, with 16 bases separating them. CDR1 DFQATT and CDR2 SNEGSKA come from the germline V gene (reference sequence). CDR3 length: 14 amino acids. The CDR3 reads CSARPDNSVSPLHF. The CDR3 DNA is TGCAGTGCTAGGCCGGACAATTCTGTATCACCCCTCCACTTT.

This clonotype was detected only once. The chain recombines TRBV7-9 with TRBJ2-1; TRBD2 matches at 10 bases. V dropped 5 bases and J dropped 6; count of bases not matched to a gene: 7. Germline CDR1 SEHNR, CDR2 FQNEAQ (reference sequence). CDR3 size: 15 residues. CDR3 sequence (DNA): TGTGCCAGCAGCCCACCTAGCGGGGGCCCCAATGAGCAGTTCTTC. This codes for CASSPPSGGPNEQFF.

This clonotype was counted at least ten times. The chain has TRBV7-9 and TRBJ1-2; D gene unclear. CDR3 size: 14 residues. With 1 base removed from V and 3 bases from J, the gap between germline ends came to 9 bases. Germline V gene sequence: CDR1 SEHNR, CDR2 FQNEAQ (reference sequence). The CDR3 DNA reads TGTGCCAGCAGCTTAGTGGGCGACTACTATGGCTACACCTTC. Translating it yields CASSLVGDYYGYTF.

In this sample, this clonotype turned up a few times. The chain joins TRBV19 to TRBJ2-7; 8 bases map to TRBD1. V shed 4 bases, J shed 2 bases, and the junction held 7 bases outside the gene matches. Germline CDR1 and CDR2: LNHDA and SQIVND (reference sequence). This CDR3 has 15 amino acids. The CDR3 loop is CASSTGQGGPYEQYF. The DNA for the CDR3 is TGTGCCAGTAGTACCGGACAGGGAGGCCCCTACGAGCAGTACTTC.

This clonotype has ten or more counts. This chain connects TRBV15 to TRBJ1-5, with D unresolved. The germline gives CDR1 LNHNV, CDR2 YYDKDF (reference sequence). Trimming stripped 4 bases from V and 1 base from J, with 5 bases between. The CDR3 has 13 residues. The DNA for the CDR3 is TGTGCCACCAGCACCAGGAGCAATCAGCCCCAGCATTTT. This translates into CATSTRSNQPQHF.

The sample holds a few counts of this clonotype. The CDR3 reads CASSLGGSEETQYF. CDR3 nucleotides: TGTGCCAGCAGCTTAGGAGGATCTGAAGAGACCCAGTACTTC. V is TRBV7-9 and J is TRBJ2-5; D ambiguous. There are 14 residues in the CDR3. Germline lookup yields CDR1 SEHNR and CDR2 FQNEAQ (reference sequence). The V end lost 1 base, the J end lost 3 bases, and 9 bases lay between the germline ends. The full variable domain, with the rest looked up from reference TRBV7-9 and TRBJ2-5, is DTGVSQNPRHKITKRGQNVTFRCDPISEHNRLYWYRQTLGQGPEFLTYFQNEAQLEKSRLLSDRFSAERPKGSFSTLEIQRTEQGDSAMYLCASSLGGSEETQYFGPGTRLLVL.

The rearrangement joins TRBV9 to TRBJ2-7, with 7 bases that match TRBD2. The CDR3 runs 14 residues. Germline assignment: CDR1 SGDLS and CDR2 YYNGEE. V was pared by 4 bases and J by 3 bases, with 7 bases of the junction left unmatched. CDR3 nucleotide sequence: TGTGCCAGCAGCCTATTTGGGGGGGACTACGAGCAGTACTTC. The encoded protein is CASSLFGGDYEQYF.

Remarks on this clonotype: Germline is not matched at one junction end, which may reflect a read error. This chain joins TRBV11-2 and TRBJ1-1; D unclear. The germline V gene has CDR1 SGHAT and CDR2 FQNNGV. The CDR3 is 15 residues long. The CDR3: CASSLESPVNTEVFF. The CDR3 bases are TGTGCCAGCAGTTTAGAATCCCCAGTGAACACTGAAGTTTTCTTT.

The V gene is TRBV25-1, the J gene TRBJ2-7, with D possibly called TRBD1 or TRBD2 (5 bases each). The CDR3 sequence is 14 residues long. Germline V CDR1 and CDR2: MGHDK, SYGVNS. Trimming left V 7 bases short and J 2 bases short, with 15 bases between. The DNA of the CDR3 is TGTGCCAGCATCAACCTCAGGGACCCCTACGAGCAGTACTTC. This translates into CASINLRDPYEQYF.

This clonotype was seen at least ten times. The chain is built from TRBV7-6 and TRBJ2-5, with D maybe TRBD2 (6 bases). V lost 0 bases, J lost 4 bases, and 12 bases lay in between. This CDR3 is built from 15 residues. Germline V lookup: CDR1 SGHVS, CDR2 FNYEAQ. The CDR3 nucleotides are TGTGCCAGCAGCTTAGCGTCGGGAGTGGCAGAGACCCAGTACTTC. Amino acid sequence: CASSLASGVAETQYF.

This clonotype has a count of ten or more. The chain couples TRBV7-6 to TRBJ2-5; D is possibly TRBD1 or TRBD2 (5 bases each). The V gene lost 5 bases and the J gene lost 5 bases, with 12 bases spanning the gap. Germline V lookup: CDR1 SGHVS, CDR2 FNYEAQ. CDR3 length equals 13 residues. The CDR3 loop is CASSPNWGETQYF. The CDR3 coding sequence is TGTGCCAGCAGCCCCAACTGGGGGGAGACCCAGTACTTC.

Comment on this clonotype: Since a much larger clone is just one base distant, this may be a read error. The chain employs TRBV7-3 and TRBJ1-1, with unresolved D. Germline assignment: CDR1 SGHTA and CDR2 FQGTGA. V was cut by 1 base and J by 5 bases, with 8 bases left in between. The CDR3 length is 13 residues. CDR3 sequence: CASSLIGVTEAFF. The CDR3 DNA reads TGTGCCAGCAGCTTAATCGGAGTGACTGAAGCTTTCTTT.

This clonotype has only a few counts. The chain links TRBV5-1 to TRBJ2-2; D may correspond to TRBD1 or TRBD2 (5 bases each). The germline V gene encodes CDR1 SGHRS and CDR2 YFSETQ. The V end was cut by 4 bases, the J end by 6 bases, with 13 bases between. The CDR3 length is 14 residues. This CDR3 reads CASSHGEGAGELFF. In DNA, the CDR3 is TGCGCCAGCAGCCACGGGGAAGGGGCCGGGGAGCTGTTTTTT. The variable domain in full, with the rest retrieved from reference TRBV5-1 and TRBJ2-2, is KAGVTQTPRYLIKTRGQQVTLSCSPISGHRSVSWYQQTPGQGLQFLFEYFSETQRNKGNFPGRFSGRQFSNSRSEMNVSTLELGDSALYLCASSHGEGAGELFFGEGSRLTVL.

This clonotype appeared many times. The rearrangement joins TRBV10-3 to TRBJ2-7, with D hard to call. Germline CDR1 is ENHRY and CDR2 is SYGVKD. The germline V and J ends were trimmed by 4 bases and 2 bases, with 9 bases remaining between them. The CDR3 consists of 13 residues. The DNA for the CDR3 is TGTGCCATCAGTGGGGCTGAGACCTACGAGCAGTACTTC. Translating gives CAISGAETYEQYF.

This clonotype occurred many times. This chain connects TRBV7-2 to TRBJ1-6; TRBD1 matches at 7 bases. The CDR3 consists of 14 residues. V lost 5 bases to trimming and J lost 10 bases; unmatched junction nucleotides: 8. CDR1 is SGHTA, CDR2 FQGNSA, per germline. In DNA, the CDR3 is TGTGCCAGCAGCCAAGTCCAGGGGGGGTCACCCCTCCACTTT. It is translated as CASSQVQGGSPLHF.

J is TRBJ1-5 and V is TRBV10-3, with 7 bases lining up with TRBD1. The junction had 3 bases not matched to a gene; V was cut back by 6 bases and J by 4 bases. Germline V gives CDR1 ENHRY, CDR2 SYGVKD. CDR3 length equals 13 residues. CDR3 protein: CAISGTANQPQHF. The CDR3 DNA reads as TGTGCCATCAGCGGGACAGCAAATCAGCCCCAGCATTTT.

The V and J genes are TRBV12-3 or TRBV12-4 and TRBJ2-7; D might be TRBD1 or TRBD2, each matching 5 bases. V was cut by 7 bases and J by 6 bases, with 10 bases left in between. The CDR3 contains 11 residues. This chain's CDR3 is CASIHGGEQYF. The CDR3 DNA follows: TGTGCCAGCATCCATGGGGGCGAGCAGTACTTC.

This clonotype appeared many times. This chain uses TRBV19 with TRBJ1-1, with 12 bases fitting TRBD1. The CDR3 extends over 14 amino acids. Per germline, CDR1 LNHDA and CDR2 SQIVND (reference sequence). J was trimmed by 7 bases and V by 9 bases; bases with no gene match: 9. Here the CDR3 DNA reads TGTGCCAGCTCGGCGGGACAGGGGGCTGGTGAAGCTTTCTTT. Its translation is CASSAGQGAGEAFF.

Only a few counts were recorded for this clonotype. Without the conserved terminal phenylalanine or tryptophan, this CDR3 likely stems from a read error. V usage is TRBV5-6 and J usage is TRBJ1-5; D is unclear. V lost 0 bases and J 4 bases, leaving 11 bases between the germline ends. The germline CDR1 and CDR2 sequences are SGHDT and YYEEEE. The CDR3 is 15 residues long. The CDR3 DNA is TGTGCCAGCAGCTTGGGTGCAGGAGTAAATCAGCCCCAGCATCTT. It specifies CASSLGAGVNQPQHL.

This clonotype was counted at least ten times. The chain's CDR3 is CASSLVSSEQYF. The CDR3 DNA reads as TGTGCCAGCAGCTTAGTTTCGTCCGAGCAGTACTTC. The chain has TRBV7-9 and TRBJ2-7; D ambiguous. Germline V gene lookup returns CDR1 SEHNR and CDR2 FQNEAQ (reference sequence). The CDR3 length is 12 residues. The V and J ends lost 1 base and 6 bases respectively, with 7 bases between them.

There are a few counts of this clonotype. V is TRBV12-3 or TRBV12-4 and J is TRBJ1-5; 8 nucleotides agree with TRBD1. Trimming removed 6 bases from V and 4 bases from J; junction bases left unmatched: 11. The CDR3 runs 16 residues. The CDR3 sequence: CASSTTGVGRNQPQHF. CDR3 coding DNA: TGTGCCAGCAGCACGACAGGGGTGGGTCGAAATCAGCCCCAGCATTTT.

With respect to this clonotype: A much larger clone lies a single base off, so this may be a read error. The chain links TRBV19 to TRBJ2-2; D is ambiguous. There are 11 residues in the CDR3. CDR1 is LNHDA and CDR2 is SQIVND in the germline V gene (reference sequence). Between the trimmed V and J ends, which lost 9 bases and 3 bases, there was a span of 5 bases. CDR3 loop: CASQDTGELFF. CDR3 sequence (DNA): TGTGCCAGCCAAGACACCGGGGAGCTGTTTTTT.

The genes are TRBV12-3 or TRBV12-4 and TRBJ2-7, with 7 bases matching TRBD2. The CDR3 consists of 16 residues. V was clipped by 3 bases and J by 1 base; unmatched bases: 9. Here the CDR3 reads CASSFSLGGSSYEQYF. CDR3 DNA sequence: TGTGCCAGCAGTTTCTCGCTGGGCGGGAGTTCCTACGAGCAGTACTTC.

The rearrangement links TRBV7-2 to TRBJ2-5; TRBD2 might be the D (6 bases). This CDR3 is built from 16 residues. Trimming took 5 bases from V and 3 from J, leaving 19 bases between them. Germline V CDR1 and CDR2: SGHTA, FQGNSA. The DNA for the CDR3 is TGTGCCAGCAGCCAAGAGAAGGGACTTCCGAAAGAGACCCAGTACTTC. Protein sequence: CASSQEKGLPKETQYF.

In its sample, this clonotype was seen many times. The chain employs TRBV25-1 and TRBJ1-4; 9 nucleotides agree with TRBD1. This CDR3 contains 13 residues. Germline lookup yields CDR1 MGHDK and CDR2 SYGVNS. The V and J ends lost 6 bases and 7 bases, in that order; junction bases with no gene match: 3. CDR3 nucleotides: TGTGCCAGCAGGACAGGGGGGAGTGAAAAACTGTTTTTT. Encoded protein: CASRTGGSEKLFF.